These T cell receptor beta chains were read from a single sample in a study of cytomegalovirus exposure and HLA in healthy donors. The table came from immunoSEQ multiplex PCR; TCRdb's copy has only in-frame clones and leaves some out. Seen here are approximately 67,000 clones, approximately 92% observed once, and the top ten hold 9.5% to 13%. Material: PBMCs. These TCRs come from a woman in her twenties or thirties in good health and CMV-seropositive. Both conserved end residues are part of each CDR3. D genes are given only for firm matches. A row's size may be missing; if present it is once, few, many or a size class.

clone_size: .; d_call: .; v_call: TRBV25-1; j_call: TRBJ2-2; cdr3_aa: CASSALSGYTGELFF; cdr3_nt: TGTGCCAGCAGTGCCCTTAGCGGTTACACCGGGGAGCTGTTTTTT
clone_size: .; d_call: .; v_call: TRBV28; j_call: TRBJ2-7; cdr3_aa: CASSSPGQGFIYEQYF; cdr3_nt: TGTGCCAGCAGCTCTCCTGGCCAGGGCTTTATCTACGAGCAGTACTTC
clone_size: .; d_call: TRBD2; v_call: TRBV7-6; j_call: TRBJ2-1; cdr3_aa: CASRALAGVIYNEQFF; cdr3_nt: TGTGCCAGCAGGGCCCTAGCGGGAGTGATTTACAATGAGCAGTTCTTC
clone_size: few; d_call: .; v_call: TRBV4-2; j_call: TRBJ1-5; cdr3_aa: CASSQEVEPYQPQHF; cdr3_nt: TGTGCCAGCAGCCAAGAGGTCGAGCCGTATCAGCCCCAGCATTTT
clone_size: .; d_call: .; v_call: TRBV6-5; j_call: TRBJ1-2; cdr3_aa: CASSYTSTAGYGYTF; cdr3_nt: TGTGCCAGCAGTTACACCTCGACAGCGGGGTACGGCTACACCTTC
clone_size: .; d_call: TRBD2; v_call: TRBV11-2; j_call: TRBJ2-5; cdr3_aa: CASSLTLAGGETQYF; cdr3_nt: TGTGCCAGCAGCTTAACACTAGCGGGAGGTGAGACCCAGTACTTC
clone_size: few; d_call: .; v_call: TRBV7-8; j_call: TRBJ1-1; cdr3_aa: CASSFNREAAFF; cdr3_nt: TGTGCCAGCAGCTTCAATCGGGAGGCGGCTTTCTTT
clone_size: .; d_call: TRBD2; v_call: TRBV15; j_call: TRBJ2-7; cdr3_aa: CATSRERGYEQYF; cdr3_nt: TGTGCCACCAGCAGAGAGCGGGGGTACGAGCAGTACTTC
clone_size: .; d_call: TRBD2; v_call: TRBV11-2; j_call: TRBJ2-5; cdr3_aa: CASSLGSSGRTTQETQYF; cdr3_nt: TGTGCCAGCAGCTTAGGTTCTAGCGGGAGGACGACCCAAGAGACCCAGTACTTC
clone_size: .; d_call: TRBD2; v_call: TRBV6-4; j_call: TRBJ2-1; cdr3_aa: CASSDFGGSHNEQFF; cdr3_nt: TGTGCCAGCAGTGATTTCGGCGGGAGCCACAATGAGCAGTTCTTC
clone_size: .; d_call: .; v_call: TRBV10-3; j_call: TRBJ2-7; cdr3_aa: CATGQGPTYEQYF; cdr3_nt: TGTGCCACCGGTCAGGGGCCCACCTACGAGCAGTACTTC
clone_size: .; d_call: TRBD1; v_call: TRBV7-9; j_call: TRBJ1-3; cdr3_aa: CASSHGGDRAGNTIYF; cdr3_nt: TGTGCCAGCAGCCATGGGGGGGACAGGGCTGGAAACACCATATATTTT
clone_size: once; d_call: TRBD2; v_call: TRBV7-9; j_call: TRBJ2-1; cdr3_aa: CASSLIAPWTSTNEQFF; cdr3_nt: TGTGCCAGCAGCTTAATCGCCCCCTGGACTAGCACAAATGAGCAGTTCTTC
clone_size: .; d_call: TRBD2; v_call: TRBV6-5; j_call: TRBJ2-7; cdr3_aa: CASSNRLAGGHEQYF; cdr3_nt: TGTGCCAGCAGCAATAGACTAGCGGGAGGCCACGAGCAGTACTTC
clone_size: once; d_call: TRBD2; v_call: TRBV2; j_call: TRBJ2-1; cdr3_aa: CASSGLAGGGNEQFF; cdr3_nt: TGTGCCAGCAGCGGACTAGCGGGAGGCGGTAATGAGCAGTTCTTC
clone_size: .; d_call: .; v_call: TRBV7-3; j_call: TRBJ1-2; cdr3_aa: CASSPTGGGYTF; cdr3_nt: TGTGCCAGCAGCCCGACGGGGGGCGGCTACACCTTC
clone_size: .; d_call: TRBD2; v_call: TRBV4-1; j_call: TRBJ2-1; cdr3_aa: CASSQDQRSGLAGLDEQFF; cdr3_nt: TGCGCCAGCAGCCAAGATCAGCGTTCCGGACTAGCGGGATTGGATGAGCAGTTCTTC
clone_size: .; d_call: .; v_call: TRBV7-8; j_call: TRBJ2-7; cdr3_aa: CASSSSQGGPYEQYF; cdr3_nt: TGTGCCAGCAGCTCATCACAGGGGGGGCCCTACGAGCAGTACTTC
clone_size: .; d_call: .; v_call: TRBV5-6; j_call: TRBJ1-3; cdr3_aa: CAIHRLYSGNTIYF; cdr3_nt: TGTGCCATACACAGGTTATACTCTGGAAACACCATATATTTT
clone_size: .; d_call: .; v_call: TRBV6-6; j_call: TRBJ1-2; cdr3_aa: CASRLVQGANYGYTF; cdr3_nt: TGTGCCAGCCGATTGGTACAGGGAGCTAACTATGGCTACACCTTC
clone_size: .; d_call: TRBD1; v_call: TRBV2; j_call: TRBJ2-3; cdr3_aa: CASSDVQGAGLDTQYF; cdr3_nt: TGTGCCAGCAGTGATGTACAGGGGGCTGGTTTAGATACGCAGTATTTT
clone_size: once; d_call: .; v_call: TRBV7-2; j_call: TRBJ2-5; cdr3_aa: CASIRASGEETQYF; cdr3_nt: TGTGCCAGCATACGAGCGTCGGGGGAGGAGACCCAGTACTTC
clone_size: .; d_call: TRBD1; v_call: TRBV4-1; j_call: TRBJ2-5; cdr3_aa: CASSQAGQGSETQYF; cdr3_nt: TGCGCCAGCAGCCAGGCCGGACAGGGGTCGGAGACCCAGTACTTC
clone_size: .; d_call: .; v_call: TRBV5-6; j_call: TRBJ2-1; cdr3_aa: CASSLGASFSEQFF; cdr3_nt: TGTGCCAGCAGCTTGGGGGCTAGCTTCAGTGAGCAGTTCTTC